The source of this T cell receptor beta chain is a study of T cell changes during pregnancy in multiple sclerosis. Measured with immunoSEQ multiplex PCR; TCRdb has only the in-frame clones, and not every one. The sample lists approximately 13,000 clones, 70% to 90% occurring once. The CDR3 spans 15 residues. V lost 3 bases, J lost 10 bases, and 6 bases stayed unmatched. Germline values: CDR1 MRHNA, CDR2 SNTAGT. This specimen consisted of CD8+ T cells from peripheral blood mononuclear cells, obtained in the second trimester of pregnancy. This chain uses TRBV6-4 with TRBJ2-1; 13 nucleotides line up with TRBD2. The source of this sequence is a female donor in good health, enrolled as a control in a pregnancy study. CDR3 DNA: TGTGCCAGCAGTGATAGGACTAGCGGGAGTATCGAGCAGTTCTTC. Translated, it gives CASSDRTSGSIEQFF.